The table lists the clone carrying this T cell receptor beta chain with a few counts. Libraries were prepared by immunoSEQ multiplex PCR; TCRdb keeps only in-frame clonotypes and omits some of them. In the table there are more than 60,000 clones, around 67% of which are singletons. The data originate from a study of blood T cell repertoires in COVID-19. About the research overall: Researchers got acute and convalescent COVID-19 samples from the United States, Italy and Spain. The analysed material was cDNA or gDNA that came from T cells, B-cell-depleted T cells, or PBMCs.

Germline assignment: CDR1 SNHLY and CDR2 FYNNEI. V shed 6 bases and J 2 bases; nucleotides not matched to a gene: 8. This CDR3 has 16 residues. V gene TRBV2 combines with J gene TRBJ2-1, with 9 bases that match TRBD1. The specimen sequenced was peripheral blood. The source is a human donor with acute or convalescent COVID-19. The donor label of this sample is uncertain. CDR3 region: CASRRDRAKAYNEQFF. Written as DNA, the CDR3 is TGTGCCAGCAGAAGGGACAGGGCGAAAGCCTACAATGAGCAGTTCTTC.